What follows is one T cell receptor (beta chain) and its context. These data come from a study of blood T cell repertoires in COVID-19. About the research overall: PBMCs, B-cell-depleted T cells, or T cells provided the cDNA or gDNA that made up the material.

The germline gives CDR1 SNHLY, CDR2 FYNNEI. The V segment lost 7 bases and the J segment 8 bases; nucleotides outside the gene matches: 13. The CDR3 has 15 residues. Clones were sequenced by immunoSEQ multiplex PCR, and TCRdb holds only the in-frame ones, with some missing. The data contain fewer than 600,000 clones, 89% of them singletons. The Seattle site enrolled patients during active infection and followed them longitudinally. Sequenced: peripheral blood. The chain links TRBV2 to TRBJ1-5; 8 bases align to TRBD1. This receptor was obtained from a young man with COVID-19, enrolled during active disease. Here the CDR3 DNA reads TGTGCCAGCACCAGGGAGGACAGGGTAAAAGAGCCCCAGCATTTT. This codes for CASTREDRVKEPQHF.